This record covers a single TCR beta chain. The entry originates in a study of cytomegalovirus exposure and HLA in healthy donors. A multiplex PCR was run with 60 Vbeta primers and 13 Jbeta primers. Sequencing was performed with immunoSEQ multiplex PCR; in TCRdb, only in-frame clones are kept and a portion is missing. The sample's table shows 150,000 to 200,000 clones. CDR3 length: 14 residues. Between the trimmed V and J ends, which lost 5 bases and 4 bases, there was a span of 15 bases. CDR1 SGHRS and CDR2 YFSETQ come from the germline V gene. The chain couples TRBV5-1 to TRBJ1-1; a possible D gene is TRBD1 (6 bases). The sequencing sample was made of PBMCs. The sequence was collected from a woman between 55 and 75 years old in good health and CMV-seronegative. The CDR3 bases are TGCGCCAGCAGACTTGGGGGCGGTGTCACTGAAGCTTTCTTT. As protein: CASRLGGGVTEAFF.